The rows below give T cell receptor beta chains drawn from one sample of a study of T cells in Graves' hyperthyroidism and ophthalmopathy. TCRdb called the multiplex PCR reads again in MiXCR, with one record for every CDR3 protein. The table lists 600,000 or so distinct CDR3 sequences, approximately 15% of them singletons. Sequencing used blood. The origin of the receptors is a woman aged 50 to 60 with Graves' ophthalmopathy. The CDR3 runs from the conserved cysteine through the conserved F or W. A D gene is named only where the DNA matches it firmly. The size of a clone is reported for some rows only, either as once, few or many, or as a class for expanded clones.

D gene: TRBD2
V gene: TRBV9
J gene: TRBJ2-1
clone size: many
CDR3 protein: CASSVGSSGAYNEQFF
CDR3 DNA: TGTGCCAGCAGCGTAGGATCTAGCGGAGCCTACAATGAGCAGTTCTTC

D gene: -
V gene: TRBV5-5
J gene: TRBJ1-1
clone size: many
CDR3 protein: CASSLGPAENTEAFF
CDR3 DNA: TGTGCCAGCAGCTTGGGTCCGGCGGAGAACACTGAAGCTTTCTTT

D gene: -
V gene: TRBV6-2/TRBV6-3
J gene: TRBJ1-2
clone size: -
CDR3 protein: CASKGRYGYTF
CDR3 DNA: TGTGCCAGTAAAGGGCGCTATGGCTACACCTTC

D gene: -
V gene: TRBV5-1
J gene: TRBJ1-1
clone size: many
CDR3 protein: CASSLAVMNTEAFF
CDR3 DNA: TGCGCCAGCAGCTTGGCAGTGATGAACACTGAAGCTTTCTTT

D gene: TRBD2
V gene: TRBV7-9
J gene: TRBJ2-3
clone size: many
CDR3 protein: CASSRTSGRGDTDTQYF
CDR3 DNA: TGTGCCAGCAGCCGGACTAGCGGGAGGGGGGACACAGATACGCAGTATTTT

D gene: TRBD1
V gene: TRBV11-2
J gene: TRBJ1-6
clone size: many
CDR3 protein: CASSLQQGNNSPLHF
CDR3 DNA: TGTGCCAGCAGCTTACAACAGGGGAATAATTCACCCCTCCACTTT

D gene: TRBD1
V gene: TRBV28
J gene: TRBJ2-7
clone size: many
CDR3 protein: CASRGSGQGAPYEQYF
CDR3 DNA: TGTGCCAGCAGGGGATCGGGACAGGGGGCGCCCTACGAGCAGTACTTC

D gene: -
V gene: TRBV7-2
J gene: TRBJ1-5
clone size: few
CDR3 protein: CASSLEGSWGNQPQHF
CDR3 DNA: TGTGCCAGCAGCTTAGAAGGTTCCTGGGGAAATCAGCCCCAGCATTTT

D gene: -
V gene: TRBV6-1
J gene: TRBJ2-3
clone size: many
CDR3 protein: CASLPSRVRGTDTQYF
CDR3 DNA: TGTGCCAGCCTTCCTAGTCGGGTCCGCGGCACAGATACGCAGTATTTT

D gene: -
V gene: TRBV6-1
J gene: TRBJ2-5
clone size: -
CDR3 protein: CASGGIVETQYF
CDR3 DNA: TGTGCCAGCGGGGGGATCGTCGAGACCCAGTACTTC

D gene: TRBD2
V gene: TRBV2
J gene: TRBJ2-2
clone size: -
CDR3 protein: CASSEMPPAGGTGELFF
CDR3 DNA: TGTGCCAGCAGTGAAATGCCCCCAGCGGGGGGCACCGGGGAGCTGTTTTTT

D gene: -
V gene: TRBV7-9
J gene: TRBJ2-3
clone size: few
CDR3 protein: CASSFGFRIFQSGDTQYF
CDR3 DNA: TGTGCCAGCAGCTTCGGTTTCCGGATTTTCCAGAGCGGCGATACGCAGTATTTT

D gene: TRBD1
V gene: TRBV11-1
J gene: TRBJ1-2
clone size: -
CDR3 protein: CASSQARGLHYGYTF
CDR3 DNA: TGCGCCAGCAGCCAAGCTAGGGGGCTCCACTATGGCTACACCTTC

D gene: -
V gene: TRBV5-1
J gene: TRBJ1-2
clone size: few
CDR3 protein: CASSLDGGAGYGYTF
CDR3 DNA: TGCGCCAGCAGCTTGGACGGGGGCGCCGGATATGGCTACACCTTC

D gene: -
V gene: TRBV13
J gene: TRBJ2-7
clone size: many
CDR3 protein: CASSNSRDGGYEQYF
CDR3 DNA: TGTGCCAGCAGCAACAGTAGGGACGGAGGTTACGAGCAGTACTTC

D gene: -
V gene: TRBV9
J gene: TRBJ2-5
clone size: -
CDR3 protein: CASSVAQGIYQETQYF
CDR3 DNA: TGTGCCAGCAGCGTAGCTCAGGGGATTTACCAAGAGACCCAGTACTTC

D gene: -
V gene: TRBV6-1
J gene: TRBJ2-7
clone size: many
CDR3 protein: CASSGGSEQYF
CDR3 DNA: TGTGCCAGCAGTGGGGGGTCCGAGCAGTACTTC

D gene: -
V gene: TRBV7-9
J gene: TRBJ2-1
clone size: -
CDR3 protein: CASSLTQGEGSYNEQFF
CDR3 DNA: TGTGCCAGCAGCCTTACCCAGGGTGAAGGCTCCTACAATGAGCAGTTCTTC

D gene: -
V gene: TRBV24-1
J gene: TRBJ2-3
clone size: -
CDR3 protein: CATSDSRSTDTQYF
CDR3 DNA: TGTGCCACCAGTGATTCCAGGAGCACAGATACGCAGTATTTT

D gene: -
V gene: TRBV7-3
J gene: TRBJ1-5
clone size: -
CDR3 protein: CASSWDKHQPQHF
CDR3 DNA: TGTGCCAGCAGCTGGGACAAACATCAGCCCCAGCATTTT

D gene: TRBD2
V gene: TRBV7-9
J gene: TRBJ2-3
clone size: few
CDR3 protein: CASSRTSGRWDTQYF
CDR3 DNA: TGTGCCAGCAGCAGGACTAGCGGGAGGTGGGATACGCAGTATTTT

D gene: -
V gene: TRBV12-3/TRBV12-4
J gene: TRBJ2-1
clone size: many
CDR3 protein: CASSPHVEQFF
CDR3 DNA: TGTGCCAGCAGCCCACACGTTGAGCAGTTCTTC

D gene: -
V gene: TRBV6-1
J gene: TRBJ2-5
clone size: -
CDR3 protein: CASNRQGQETQYF
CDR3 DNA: TGTGCCAGCAATCGTCAGGGCCAAGAGACCCAGTACTTC

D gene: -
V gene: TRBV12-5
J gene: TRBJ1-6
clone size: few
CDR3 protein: CASGPEYNDSPLHF
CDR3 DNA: TGTGCTAGTGGACCCGAGTATAATGATTCACCCCTCCACTTT

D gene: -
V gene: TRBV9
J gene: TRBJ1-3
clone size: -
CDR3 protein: CASSTNTRGTGNTIYF
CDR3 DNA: TGTGCCAGCAGCACCAACACGCGGGGTACTGGAAACACCATATATTTT

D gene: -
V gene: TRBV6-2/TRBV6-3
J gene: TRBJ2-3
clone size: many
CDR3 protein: CASSYSIGAGTADTQYF
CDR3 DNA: TGTGCCAGCAGTTACTCGATTGGTGCAGGAACTGCAGATACGCAGTATTTT

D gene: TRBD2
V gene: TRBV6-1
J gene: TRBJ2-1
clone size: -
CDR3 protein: CASRDTGTSGEQFF
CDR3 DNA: TGTGCCAGCAGGGACACCGGGACTAGCGGTGAGCAGTTCTTC

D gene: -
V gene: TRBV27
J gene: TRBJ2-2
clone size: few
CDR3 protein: CASSHGELFF
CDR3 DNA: TGTGCCAGCAGTCACGGGGAGCTGTTTTTT

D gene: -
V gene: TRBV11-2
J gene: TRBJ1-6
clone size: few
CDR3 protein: CASSLDHRLGTNRLNSPLHF
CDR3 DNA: TGTGCCAGCAGCTTAGATCACCGCCTGGGGACGAATAGACTTAATTCACCCCTCCACTTT

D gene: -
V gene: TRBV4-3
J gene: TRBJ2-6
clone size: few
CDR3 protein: CASSQENSGANVLTF
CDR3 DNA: TGCGCCAGCAGCCAAGAAAACTCTGGGGCCAACGTCCTGACTTTC

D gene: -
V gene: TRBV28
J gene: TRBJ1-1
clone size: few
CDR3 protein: CASSLNTDEAFF
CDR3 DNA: TGTGCCAGCAGTCTAAACACAGATGAAGCTTTCTTT

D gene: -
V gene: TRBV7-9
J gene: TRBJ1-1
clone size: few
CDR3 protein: CASSLDQETEAFF
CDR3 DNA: TGTGCCAGCAGCTTAGATCAGGAAACTGAAGCTTTCTTT

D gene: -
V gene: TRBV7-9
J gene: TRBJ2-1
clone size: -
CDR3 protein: CASSLKGAYNEQFF
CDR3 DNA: TGTGCCAGCAGCTTGAAGGGGGCCTACAATGAGCAGTTCTTC

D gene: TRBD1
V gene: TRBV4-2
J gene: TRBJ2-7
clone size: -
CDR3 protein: CASSQLGQGDVYEQYF
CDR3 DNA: TGTGCCAGCAGCCAGCTCGGACAGGGAGATGTCTACGAGCAGTACTTC

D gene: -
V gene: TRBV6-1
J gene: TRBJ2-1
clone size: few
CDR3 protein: CASRIGGGDGGEQFF
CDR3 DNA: TGTGCCAGCAGAATCGGTGGTGGGGACGGGGGTGAGCAGTTCTTC

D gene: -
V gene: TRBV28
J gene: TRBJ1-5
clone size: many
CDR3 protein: CASSLWAGTGGNQPQHF
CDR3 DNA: TGTGCCAGCAGTTTATGGGCAGGGACCGGCGGCAATCAGCCCCAGCATTTT

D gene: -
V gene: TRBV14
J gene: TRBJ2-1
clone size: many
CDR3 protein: CASSQDGKAEQFF
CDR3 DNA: TGTGCCAGCAGCCAAGACGGGAAAGCTGAGCAGTTCTTC

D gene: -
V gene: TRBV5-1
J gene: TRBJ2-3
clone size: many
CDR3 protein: CASSPGTNWRTDTQYF
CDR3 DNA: TGCGCCAGCAGCCCGGGGACCAACTGGCGCACAGATACGCAGTATTTT

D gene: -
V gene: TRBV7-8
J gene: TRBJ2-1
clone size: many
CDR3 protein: CASSLAWGGADEQFF
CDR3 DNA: TGTGCCAGCAGCTTAGCGTGGGGGGGGGCCGATGAGCAGTTCTTC

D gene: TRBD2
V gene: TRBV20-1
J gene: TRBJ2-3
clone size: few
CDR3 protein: CSAPLAGRSTDTQYF
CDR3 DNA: TGCAGTGCTCCATTAGCGGGAAGGAGCACAGATACGCAGTATTTT

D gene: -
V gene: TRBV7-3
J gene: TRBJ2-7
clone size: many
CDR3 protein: CASSQGAGEQYF
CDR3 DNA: TGTGCCAGCAGCCAAGGGGCTGGCGAGCAGTACTTC

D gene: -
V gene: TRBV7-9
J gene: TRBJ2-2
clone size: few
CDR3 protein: CASSPRVTGVSGELFF
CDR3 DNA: TGTGCCAGCAGCCCCCGGGTGACGGGAGTTTCCGGGGAGCTGTTTTTT

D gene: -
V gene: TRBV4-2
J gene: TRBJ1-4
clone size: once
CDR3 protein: CASSQDSLRPNEKLFF
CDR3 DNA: TGTGCCAGCAGCCAAGATTCGTTGCGACCGAATGAAAAACTGTTTTTT

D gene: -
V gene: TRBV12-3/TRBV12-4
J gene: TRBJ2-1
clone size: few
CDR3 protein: CASSFDRDWGNEQFF
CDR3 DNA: TGTGCCAGCAGTTTTGATCGGGATTGGGGCAATGAGCAGTTCTTC